Detailed here is one TCR beta chain. The entry originates in a study of blood T cell repertoires in COVID-19. Data came from immunoSEQ multiplex PCR; TCRdb stores just in-frame clones and leaves some out. The table shows over 95,000 clones, with approximately 84% occurring only once. CDR3 length: 16 amino acids. Trimming cost V 4 bases and J 8 bases, with 21 bases left between them. Germline CDR1 and CDR2: SGHAT and FQDESV (reference sequence). The chain combines TRBV11-1 with TRBJ2-1; tentative D call: TRBD1 (7 bases). This receptor was obtained from a man aged 35-49 years with acute or convalescent COVID-19. Sequenced input: peripheral blood. CDR3 DNA sequence: TGTGCCAGCAGCTGGACAGGTGGAGCGGGTTACTATGAGCAGTTCTTC. It is translated as CASSWTGGAGYYEQFF. Looking up the rest from reference TRBV11-1 and TRBJ2-1 gives the full variable domain: EAEVAQSPRYKITEKSQAVAFWCDPISGHATLYWYRQILGQGPELLVQFQDESVVDDSQLPKDRFSAERLKGVDSTLKIQPAELGDSAMYLCASSWTGGAGYYEQFFGPGTRLTVL.